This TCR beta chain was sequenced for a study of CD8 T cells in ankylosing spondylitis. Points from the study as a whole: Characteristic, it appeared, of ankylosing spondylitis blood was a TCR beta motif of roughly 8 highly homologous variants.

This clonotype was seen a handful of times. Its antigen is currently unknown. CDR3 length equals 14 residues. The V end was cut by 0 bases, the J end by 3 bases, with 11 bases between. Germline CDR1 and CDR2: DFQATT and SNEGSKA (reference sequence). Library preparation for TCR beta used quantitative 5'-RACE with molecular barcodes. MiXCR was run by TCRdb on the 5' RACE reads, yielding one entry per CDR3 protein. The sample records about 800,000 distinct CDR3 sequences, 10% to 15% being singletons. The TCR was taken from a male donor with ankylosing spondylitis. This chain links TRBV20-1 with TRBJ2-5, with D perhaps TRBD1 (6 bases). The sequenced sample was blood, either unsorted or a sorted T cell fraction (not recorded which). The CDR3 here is CSARDGSGEETQYF. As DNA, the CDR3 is TGCAGTGCTAGAGATGGGTCAGGGGAAGAGACCCAGTACTTC.